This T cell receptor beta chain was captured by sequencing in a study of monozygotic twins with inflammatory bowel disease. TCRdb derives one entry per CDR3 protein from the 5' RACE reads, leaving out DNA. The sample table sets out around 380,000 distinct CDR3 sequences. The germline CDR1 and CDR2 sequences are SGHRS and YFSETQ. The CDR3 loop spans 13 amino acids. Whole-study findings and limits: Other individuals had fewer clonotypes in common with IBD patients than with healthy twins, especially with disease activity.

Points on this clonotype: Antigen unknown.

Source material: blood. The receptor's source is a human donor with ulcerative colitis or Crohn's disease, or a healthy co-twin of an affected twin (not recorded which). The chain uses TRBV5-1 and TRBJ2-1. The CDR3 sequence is CASSTANYNEQFF.